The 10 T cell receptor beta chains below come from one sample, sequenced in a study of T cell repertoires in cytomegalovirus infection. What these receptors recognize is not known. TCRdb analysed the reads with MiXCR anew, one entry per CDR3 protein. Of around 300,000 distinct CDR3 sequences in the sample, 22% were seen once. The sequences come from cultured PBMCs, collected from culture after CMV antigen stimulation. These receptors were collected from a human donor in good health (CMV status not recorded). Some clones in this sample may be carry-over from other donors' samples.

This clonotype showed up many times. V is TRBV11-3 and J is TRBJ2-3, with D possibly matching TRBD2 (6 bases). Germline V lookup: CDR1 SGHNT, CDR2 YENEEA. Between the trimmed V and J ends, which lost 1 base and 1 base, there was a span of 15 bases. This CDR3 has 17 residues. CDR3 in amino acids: CASSLVIRLAGTDTQYF. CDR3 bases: TGTGCCAGCAGCTTAGTCATTAGATTAGCGGGCACAGATACGCAGTATTTT.

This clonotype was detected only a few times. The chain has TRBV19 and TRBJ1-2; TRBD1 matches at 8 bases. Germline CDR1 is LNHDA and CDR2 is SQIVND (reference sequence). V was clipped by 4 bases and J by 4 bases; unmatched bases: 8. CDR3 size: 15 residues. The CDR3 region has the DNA TGTGCCAGTAGTACCCCAGGGGGCGCCGGCTATGGCTACACCTTC. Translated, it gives CASSTPGGAGYGYTF.

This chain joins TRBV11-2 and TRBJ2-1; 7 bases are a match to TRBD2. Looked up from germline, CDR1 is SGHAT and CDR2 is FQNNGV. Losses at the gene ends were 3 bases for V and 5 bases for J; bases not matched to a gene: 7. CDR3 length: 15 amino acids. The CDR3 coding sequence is TGTGCCAGCAGCTTCGAACTAGCGCTGAACAATGAGCAGTTCTTC. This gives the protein CASSFELALNNEQFF.

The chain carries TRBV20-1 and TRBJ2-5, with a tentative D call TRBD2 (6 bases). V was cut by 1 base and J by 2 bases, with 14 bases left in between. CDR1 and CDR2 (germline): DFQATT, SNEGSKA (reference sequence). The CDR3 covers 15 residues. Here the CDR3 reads CSARGRGTQQETQYF. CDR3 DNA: TGCAGTGCTAGAGGTCGGGGGACTCAGCAAGAGACCCAGTACTTC.

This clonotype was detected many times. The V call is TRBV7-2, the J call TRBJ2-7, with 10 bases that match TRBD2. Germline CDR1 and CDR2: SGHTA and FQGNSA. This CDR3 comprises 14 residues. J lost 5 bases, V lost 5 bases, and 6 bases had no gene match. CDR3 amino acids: CASSQGLAQNEQYF. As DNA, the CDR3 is TGTGCCAGCAGCCAGGGACTAGCGCAGAACGAGCAGTACTTC.

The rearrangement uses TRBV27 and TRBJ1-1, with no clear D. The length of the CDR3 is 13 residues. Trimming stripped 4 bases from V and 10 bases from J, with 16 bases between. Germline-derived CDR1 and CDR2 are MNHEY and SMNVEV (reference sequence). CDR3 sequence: CASSYGPTTGAFF. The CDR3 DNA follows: TGTGCCAGCAGTTATGGTCCTACGACGGGAGCTTTCTTT.

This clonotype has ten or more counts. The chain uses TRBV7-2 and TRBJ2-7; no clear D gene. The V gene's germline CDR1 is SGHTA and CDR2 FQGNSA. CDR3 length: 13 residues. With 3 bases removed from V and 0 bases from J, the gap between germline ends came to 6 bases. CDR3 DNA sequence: TGTGCCAGCAGCTTGTTACACTCCTACGAGCAGTACGTC. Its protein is CASSLLHSYEQYV.

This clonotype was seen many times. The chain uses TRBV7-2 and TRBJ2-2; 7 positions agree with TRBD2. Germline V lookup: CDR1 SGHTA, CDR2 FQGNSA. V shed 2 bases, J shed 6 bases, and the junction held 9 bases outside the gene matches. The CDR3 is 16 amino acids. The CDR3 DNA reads TGTGCCAGCAGCTTAACCCCCTGGACTAGTCCCGGGGAGCTGTTTTTT. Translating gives CASSLTPWTSPGELFF.

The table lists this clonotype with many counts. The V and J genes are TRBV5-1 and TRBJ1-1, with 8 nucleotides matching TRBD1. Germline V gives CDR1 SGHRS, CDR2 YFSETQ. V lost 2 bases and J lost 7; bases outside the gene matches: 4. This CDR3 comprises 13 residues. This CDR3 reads CASSFTGGVEAFF. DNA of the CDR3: TGCGCCAGCAGCTTCACAGGGGGAGTTGAAGCTTTCTTT.

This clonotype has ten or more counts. The CDR3 spells CASSMSRTGGNTIYF. The CDR3 coding sequence is TGTGCCAGTAGTATGTCGCGGACAGGAGGAAACACCATATATTTT. The chain combines TRBV19 with TRBJ1-3; 7 nucleotides line up with TRBD1. This CDR3 region has 15 residues. V shed 3 bases, J shed 4 bases, and the junction held 6 bases outside the gene matches. CDR1 is LNHDA and CDR2 is SQIVND in the germline V gene (reference sequence). Looking up the rest from reference TRBV19 and TRBJ1-3 gives the full variable domain: DGGITQSPKYLFRKEGQNVTLSCEQNLNHDAMYWYRQDPGQGLRLIYYSQIVNDFQKGDIAEGYSVSREKKESFPLTVTSAQKNPTAFYLCASSMSRTGGNTIYFGEGSWLTVV.